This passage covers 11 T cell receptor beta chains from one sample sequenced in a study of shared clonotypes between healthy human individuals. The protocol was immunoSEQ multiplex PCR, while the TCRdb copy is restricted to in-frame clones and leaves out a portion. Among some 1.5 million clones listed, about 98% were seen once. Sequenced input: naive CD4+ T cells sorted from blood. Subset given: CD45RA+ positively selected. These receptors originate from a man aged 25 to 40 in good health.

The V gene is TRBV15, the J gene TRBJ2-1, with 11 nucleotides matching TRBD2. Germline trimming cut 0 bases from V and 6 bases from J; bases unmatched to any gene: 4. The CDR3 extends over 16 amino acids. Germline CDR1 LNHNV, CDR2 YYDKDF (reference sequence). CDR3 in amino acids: CATSRDLLAGGNEQFF. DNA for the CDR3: TGTGCCACCAGCAGAGATCTTCTAGCGGGAGGCAATGAGCAGTTCTTC. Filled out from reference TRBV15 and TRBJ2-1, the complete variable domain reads DAMVIQNPRYQVTQFGKPVTLSCSQTLNHNVMYWYQQKSSQAPKLLFHYYDKDFNNEADTPDNFQSRRPNTSFCFLDIRSPGLGDTAMYLCATSRDLLAGGNEQFFGPGTRLTVL.

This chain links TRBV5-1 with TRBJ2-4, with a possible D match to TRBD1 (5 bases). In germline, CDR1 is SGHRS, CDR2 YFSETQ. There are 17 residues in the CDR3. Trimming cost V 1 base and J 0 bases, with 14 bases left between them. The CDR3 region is CASSLPTGSLAKNIQYF. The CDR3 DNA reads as TGCGCCAGCAGCTTGCCCACAGGTTCACTAGCCAAAAACATTCAGTACTTC.

The CDR3 spells CASSLAPTTYEQYF. Here the CDR3 DNA reads TGCGCCAGCAGCTTGGCCCCTACAACCTACGAGCAGTACTTC. The rearrangement uses TRBV5-1 and TRBJ2-7; no definite D call. V gave up 0 bases and J gave up 2 bases, with 9 bases separating them. CDR1 is SGHRS and CDR2 is YFSETQ in the germline V gene. The CDR3 sequence is 14 residues long.

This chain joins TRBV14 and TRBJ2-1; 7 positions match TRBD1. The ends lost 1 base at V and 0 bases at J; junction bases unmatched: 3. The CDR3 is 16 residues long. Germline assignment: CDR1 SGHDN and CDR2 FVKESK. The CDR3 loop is CASSQGGQLSYNEQFF. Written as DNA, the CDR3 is TGTGCCAGCAGCCAAGGGGGACAGCTCTCCTACAATGAGCAGTTCTTC.

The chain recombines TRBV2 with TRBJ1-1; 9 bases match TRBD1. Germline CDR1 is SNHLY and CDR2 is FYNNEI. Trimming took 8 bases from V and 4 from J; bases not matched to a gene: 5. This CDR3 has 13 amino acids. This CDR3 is CASGQGYFTEAFF. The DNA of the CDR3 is TGTGCCAGCGGACAGGGGTATTTCACTGAAGCTTTCTTT.

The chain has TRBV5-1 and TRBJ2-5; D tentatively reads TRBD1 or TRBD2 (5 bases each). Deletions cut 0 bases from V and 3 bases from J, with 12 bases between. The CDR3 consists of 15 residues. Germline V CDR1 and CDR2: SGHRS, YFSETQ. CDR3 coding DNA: TGCGCCAGCAGCTTGGCGATGGGACCCGAAGAGACCCAGTACTTC. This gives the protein CASSLAMGPEETQYF.

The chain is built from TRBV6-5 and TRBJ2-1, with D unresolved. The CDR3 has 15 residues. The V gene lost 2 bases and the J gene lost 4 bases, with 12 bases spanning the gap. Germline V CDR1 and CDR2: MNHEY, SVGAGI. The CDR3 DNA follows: TGTGCCAGCAGTTACATCGTGGGTTTGTACAATGAGCAGTTCTTC. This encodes CASSYIVGLYNEQFF.

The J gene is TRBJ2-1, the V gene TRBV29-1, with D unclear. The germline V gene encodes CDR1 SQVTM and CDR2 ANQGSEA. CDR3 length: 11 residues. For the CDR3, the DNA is TGCACCGCCCAGGCCTACAATGAGCAGTTCTTC. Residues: CTAQAYNEQFF.

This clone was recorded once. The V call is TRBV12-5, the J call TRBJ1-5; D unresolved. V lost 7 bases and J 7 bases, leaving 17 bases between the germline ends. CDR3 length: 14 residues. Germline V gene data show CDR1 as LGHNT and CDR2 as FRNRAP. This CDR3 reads CASAPPGINQPQHF. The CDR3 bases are TGTGCTAGTGCCCCCCCCGGCATCAACCAGCCCCAGCATTTT.

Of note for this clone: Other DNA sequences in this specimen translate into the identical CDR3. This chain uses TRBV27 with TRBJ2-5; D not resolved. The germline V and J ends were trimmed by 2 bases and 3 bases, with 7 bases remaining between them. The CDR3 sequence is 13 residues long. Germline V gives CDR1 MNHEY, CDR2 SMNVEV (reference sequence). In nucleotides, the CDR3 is TGTGCCAGCAGTTTAAGGAGAGAAGAGACCCAGTACTTC. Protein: CASSLRREETQYF.

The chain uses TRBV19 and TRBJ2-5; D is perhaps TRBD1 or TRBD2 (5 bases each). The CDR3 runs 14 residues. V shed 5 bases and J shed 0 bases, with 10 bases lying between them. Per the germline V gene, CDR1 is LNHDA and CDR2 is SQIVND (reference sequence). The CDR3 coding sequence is TGTGCCAGTAGTCCGAGGGGTTACCAAGAGACCCAGTACTTC. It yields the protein CASSPRGYQETQYF.